The present T cell receptor beta chain was sequenced within a study of control samples from healthy donors and cancer patients. Germline V lookup: CDR1 GTSNPN, CDR2 SVGIG (reference sequence). CDR3 length: 14 residues. V gave up 3 bases and J gave up 5 bases; unmatched junction bases: 9. Assay: immunoSEQ multiplex PCR; the TCRdb copy retains only in-frame clones and omits some. Among 100,000 to 150,000 clones, 92% were seen once, and the ten largest hold 2% to 2.5%. The source of this sequence is a woman between 45 and 65 years old in good health. The chain links TRBV30 to TRBJ1-1, with TRBD1 identical over 7 bases. The material sequenced was blood. CDR3 in DNA: TGTGCCTGGAGCCGACAGGGCATTGGGACTGAAGCTTTCTTT. It is translated as CAWSRQGIGTEAFF.